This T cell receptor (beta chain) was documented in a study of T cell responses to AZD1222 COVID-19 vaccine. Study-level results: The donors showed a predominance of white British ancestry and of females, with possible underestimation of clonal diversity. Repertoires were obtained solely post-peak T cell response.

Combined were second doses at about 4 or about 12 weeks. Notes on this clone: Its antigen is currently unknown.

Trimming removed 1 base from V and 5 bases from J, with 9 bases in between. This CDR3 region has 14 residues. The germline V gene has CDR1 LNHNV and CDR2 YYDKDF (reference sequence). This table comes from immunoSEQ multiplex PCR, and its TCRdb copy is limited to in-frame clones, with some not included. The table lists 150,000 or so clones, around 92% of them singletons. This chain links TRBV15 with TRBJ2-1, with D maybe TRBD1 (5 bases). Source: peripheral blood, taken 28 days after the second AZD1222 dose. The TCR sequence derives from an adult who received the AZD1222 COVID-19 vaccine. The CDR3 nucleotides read TGTGCCACCAGCAGAGTGTCAGGGCACAATGAGCAGTTCTTC. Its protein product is CATSRVSGHNEQFF.